Following are 27 T cell receptor beta chains from one sample sequenced in a study of blood T cells in healthy people across ages. A second PCR of 7 to 11 cycles used a sample-barcoded 5' primer and a J-beta primer mix. MiXCR was run by TCRdb on the 5' RACE reads, yielding one entry per CDR3 protein. The top ten clones hold about 26% of a sample with around 500,000 distinct CDR3 sequences, about 45% of them seen once. Sequencing input: blood. The source is a man aged 80 or over in good health.

The chain has TRBV7-2 and TRBJ2-1; possibly TRBD1 for D (6 bases). Matching the DNA end better, TRBJ2-7 makes the J call doubtful. From germline, CDR1 is SGHTA and CDR2 FQGNSA. The CDR3 length is 15 residues. CDR3 nucleotides: TGTGCCAGCAGCCCAAGGGGGAGACCTCCCTACGAGCAGTACTTC. It translates to CASSPRGRPPYEQYF.

This clonotype was seen only a few times. The V call is TRBV20-1, the J call TRBJ2-1; TRBD2 is a possible D gene (6 bases). Germline CDR1 is DFQATT and CDR2 is SNEGSKA (reference sequence). Trimming removed 0 bases from V and 6 bases from J, with 15 bases in between. The CDR3 is 15 residues long. The CDR3 spells CSARDGGGIGNEQFF. CDR3 nucleotide sequence: TGCAGTGCTAGAGATGGGGGAGGCATCGGCAATGAGCAGTTCTTC.

The sample holds a few counts of this clonotype. The CDR3 protein is CSAILSGIYEQYF. CDR3 sequence (DNA): TGCAGTGCTATACTTAGCGGAATCTACGAGCAGTACTTC. The J gene is TRBJ2-7, the V gene TRBV20-1, with D maybe TRBD2 (6 bases). The CDR3 loop spans 13 amino acids. CDR1 and CDR2 from the germline V gene are DFQATT and SNEGSKA (reference sequence). The ends were cut back, 4 bases at V and 3 bases at J, with 13 bases in the middle.

The V gene is TRBV29-1, the J gene TRBJ1-1, with TRBD1 identical over 7 bases. CDR3 length: 13 residues. CDR1 SQVTM and CDR2 ANQGSEA come from the germline V gene. The V segment lost 2 bases and the J segment 4 bases; nucleotides outside the gene matches: 4. For the CDR3, the DNA is TGCAGCGTTGAACCACAGGGGTTCACTGAAGCTTTCTTT. Its translation is CSVEPQGFTEAFF.

The chain employs TRBV7-2 and TRBJ2-1, with 8 nucleotides matching TRBD1. CDR1 is SGHTA, CDR2 FQGNSA, per germline. The CDR3 sequence is 14 residues long. With V trimmed by 4 bases and J by 5 bases, 4 bases remained unmatched. The CDR3 DNA is TGTGCCAGCAGCTGGGGACAGGTACACAATGAGCAGTTCTTC. Translating it yields CASSWGQVHNEQFF.

The chain is built from TRBV6-1 and TRBJ1-1; D call uncertain. The germline V gene has CDR1 MNHNS and CDR2 SASEGT. V dropped 7 bases and J dropped 0 bases, with 12 bases sitting between them. The CDR3 length is 14 residues. CDR3 nucleotide sequence: TGTGCCAGCACAACTTTGAGTGTGAACACTGAAGCTTTCTTT. It yields the protein CASTTLSVNTEAFF.

This rearrangement joins TRBV3-1 to TRBJ1-2; TRBD1 might be the D (5 bases). The CDR3 spans 14 residues. Trimming took 4 bases from V and 4 from J, leaving 13 bases between them. Germline V gene sequence: CDR1 LGHDT, CDR2 YNNKEL (reference sequence). CDR3 nucleotide sequence: TGTGCCAGCAGCCTCCTGGGGGGGGGCTATGGCTACACCTTC. Translating it yields CASSLLGGGYGYTF.

A single count supports this clonotype. The V gene is TRBV2, the J gene TRBJ1-2; D uncertain. Germline V gene data show CDR1 as SNHLY and CDR2 as FYNNEI. This CDR3 is 13 amino acids long. V dropped 0 bases and J dropped 0 bases, with 2 bases sitting between them. The CDR3 DNA reads as TGTGCCAGCAGTGAAGCAGCTAACTATGGCTACACCTTC. Its protein product is CASSEAANYGYTF.

This clonotype showed up just a few times. The chain joins TRBV30 to TRBJ2-1; 7 bases line up with TRBD2. Trimming removed 4 bases from V and 2 bases from J; junction bases left unmatched: 2. Germline V CDR1 and CDR2: GTSNPN, SVGIG (reference sequence). The CDR3 has 13 amino acids. This chain's CDR3 is CAWNSGAYNEQFF. Written as DNA, the CDR3 is TGTGCCTGGAACAGCGGGGCCTACAATGAGCAGTTCTTC.

V is TRBV7-9 and J is TRBJ2-1, with 9 bases matching TRBD2. The CDR3 runs to 14 residues. V lost 3 bases and J lost 9; bases outside the gene matches: 6. Germline values: CDR1 SEHNR, CDR2 FQNEAQ (reference sequence). CDR3 bases: TGTGCCAGCAGCTTCGTTAGCGGGAGCAGTGAGCAGTTCTTC. It translates to CASSFVSGSSEQFF.

This chain links TRBV12-3 or TRBV12-4 with TRBJ2-3; perhaps TRBD2 as D (6 bases). CDR3 length equals 15 residues. Trimming stripped 3 bases from V and 1 base from J, with 11 bases between. The CDR3 here is CASSFSGDGTDTQYF. The CDR3 nucleotides are TGTGCCAGCAGTTTTTCGGGGGACGGCACAGATACGCAGTATTTT.

This clonotype was found a few times. The chain employs TRBV6-2 or TRBV6-3 and TRBJ1-5; D remains ambiguous. The germline CDR1 and CDR2 sequences are MNHEY and SVGEGT. The CDR3 sequence is 14 residues long. V gave up 6 bases and J gave up 3 bases, with 12 bases separating them. The CDR3 spells CASRTGSYNQPQHF. In DNA, the CDR3 is TGTGCCAGCAGAACGGGCAGCTACAATCAGCCCCAGCATTTT.

CDR3 sequence (DNA): TGTGCCAGCAGCTTAGCGCTAGGACAGATATACGAGCAGTACTTC. Residues: CASSLALGQIYEQYF. J is TRBJ2-7 and V is TRBV7-9; weak D call: TRBD1 (6 bases). The V and J ends lost 0 bases and 4 bases respectively, with 13 bases between them. The CDR3 sequence is 15 residues long. Germline CDR1 and CDR2: SEHNR and FQNEAQ (reference sequence).

This rearrangement joins TRBV15 to TRBJ2-5, with a tentative D call TRBD1 (5 bases). The germline V and J ends were trimmed by 10 bases and 2 bases, with 14 bases remaining between them. Germline CDR1 reads LNHNV; CDR2 reads YYDKDF (reference sequence). The CDR3 runs to 13 residues. The CDR3 DNA reads TGTGCCAGTCGGATAGGGGTACAAGAGACCCAGTACTTC. Translated, it gives CASRIGVQETQYF.

About this clonotype itself: One end of the junction does not line up with germline, which may come from a read error. The chain links TRBV20-1 to TRBJ2-7, with 11 bases matching TRBD2. Looked up from germline, CDR1 is DFQATT and CDR2 is SNEGSKA (reference sequence). The CDR3 is made up of 14 amino acids. This chain's CDR3 is CSASGTSGAYERYF. DNA for the CDR3: TGCAGTGCTAGCGGGACTAGCGGTGCCTACGAGCGGTACTTC.

The rearrangement uses TRBV9 and TRBJ2-3; D is unclear. CDR3 length equals 14 residues. From germline, CDR1 is SGDLS and CDR2 YYNGEE. Trimming took off 3 bases at V and 0 bases at J, with 8 bases between the two ends. The CDR3 is CASSGRDSTDTQYF. The CDR3 region has the DNA TGTGCCAGCAGCGGGCGAGACAGCACAGATACGCAGTATTTT.

The chain is built from TRBV29-1 and TRBJ1-1; TRBD1 matches 10 bases. The CDR3 is 13 residues long. CDR1 SQVTM and CDR2 ANQGSEA come from the germline V gene. CDR3 amino acids: CRANPDRGTEAFF. The CDR3 coding sequence is TGCCGCGCCAACCCGGACAGGGGGACTGAAGCTTTCTTT.

In this sample, this clonotype turned up many times. The chain uses TRBV6-5 and TRBJ2-1; 10 nucleotides align to TRBD1. The CDR3 is made up of 14 amino acids. After removal of 6 bases from V and 3 bases from J, the junction contained 2 bases not matched to a gene. Germline V gene sequence: CDR1 MNHEY, CDR2 SVGAGI. In DNA, the CDR3 is TGTGCCAGCAGAGACAGGGGGCTCTACAATGAGCAGTTCTTC. Translating it yields CASRDRGLYNEQFF.

The gene calls are TRBV12-3 or TRBV12-4 and TRBJ2-5; D might be TRBD2 (5 bases). The CDR3 is made up of 15 amino acids. V was cut by 6 bases and J by 1 base, with 15 bases left in between. In nucleotides, the CDR3 is TGTGCCAGCAGACGGACCGCAGGAGGCCAAGAGACCCAGTACTTC. Residues: CASRRTAGGQETQYF.

This clonotype has more than one count but fewer than ten. The chain is built from TRBV4-3 and TRBJ1-4; D remains ambiguous. The CDR3 has 15 amino acids. The V end was cut by 0 bases, the J end by 6 bases, with 11 bases between. Germline CDR1 reads LGHNA; CDR2 reads YSLEER. The CDR3 DNA follows: TGCGCCAGCAGCCAAGAGCTCACCCTGGATGAAAAACTGTTTTTT. This translates into CASSQELTLDEKLFF.

The V call is TRBV20-1, the J call TRBJ2-4; 7 nucleotides agree with TRBD2. The end of the DNA is better explained by TRBJ2-7, so the J call may be wrong. Germline V lookup: CDR1 DFQATT, CDR2 SNEGSKA (reference sequence). The CDR3 covers 14 residues. CDR3 protein: CSASPLAVAGEQYF. In nucleotides, the CDR3 is TGCAGTGCTAGCCCTCTAGCGGTCGCTGGCGAGCAGTACTTC.

The chain links TRBV5-1 to TRBJ1-1; perhaps TRBD1 as D (6 bases). Trimming cost V 7 bases and J 4 bases, with 17 bases left between them. This CDR3 is 14 amino acids long. Germline V CDR1 and CDR2: SGHRS, YFSETQ. As DNA, the CDR3 is TGCGCCAGCCGCGAACAGACAGGACCCACTGAAGCTTTCTTT. Translation gives CASREQTGPTEAFF.

The CDR3 DNA follows: TGTGCCAGCAGTGCCGGGACGGGCAATCAGCCCCAGCATTTT. This encodes CASSAGTGNQPQHF. The chain links TRBV28 to TRBJ1-5, with D possibly TRBD1 on 5 matching bases. The CDR3 extends over 14 amino acids. Looked up from germline, CDR1 is MDHEN and CDR2 is SYDVKM. Between the trimmed V and J ends, which lost 5 bases and 2 bases, there was a span of 10 bases.

The V gene is TRBV9, the J gene TRBJ2-3; 9 bases are a match to TRBD1. Germline CDR1 and CDR2: SGDLS and YYNGEE. The CDR3 is made up of 17 amino acids. V shed 0 bases, J shed 5 bases, and the junction held 10 bases outside the gene matches. The CDR3 DNA sequence: TGTGCCAGCAGCGTAGGGACCGGGGGACAGGGCAGAGATACGCAGTATTTT. As protein: CASSVGTGGQGRDTQYF.

This clonotype showed up just a few times. This chain links TRBV5-1 with TRBJ2-7; tentative D call: TRBD2 (5 bases). CDR3 length: 16 residues. The V and J ends lost 4 bases and 3 bases respectively, with 20 bases between them. Germline V gene lookup returns CDR1 SGHRS and CDR2 YFSETQ. The CDR3 here is CASSEEVGYAVYEQYF. CDR3 DNA sequence: TGCGCCAGCAGCGAGGAGGTAGGGTATGCGGTCTACGAGCAGTACTTC.

This clonotype was seen a handful of times. The V call is TRBV4-1, the J call TRBJ1-2, with TRBD1 matching over 8 bases. Germline CDR1 is MGHRA and CDR2 is YSYEKL. J lost 4 bases, V lost 2 bases, and 12 bases had no gene match. This CDR3 is built from 17 residues. CDR3 coding DNA: TGCGCCAGCAGCCAACCGGCGCGACAGGGGACTCGCTATGGCTACACCTTC. Protein sequence: CASSQPARQGTRYGYTF.

This clonotype was observed a few times. The rearrangement links TRBV4-2 to TRBJ1-2; D not certain. The germline V gene has CDR1 LGHNA and CDR2 YNFKEQ. Deletions cut 2 bases from V and 0 bases from J, with 10 bases between. This CDR3 has 15 amino acids. The CDR3 DNA sequence: TGTGCCAGCAGCCAAACCCGAATAGCTAACTATGGCTACACCTTC. Residues: CASSQTRIANYGYTF.